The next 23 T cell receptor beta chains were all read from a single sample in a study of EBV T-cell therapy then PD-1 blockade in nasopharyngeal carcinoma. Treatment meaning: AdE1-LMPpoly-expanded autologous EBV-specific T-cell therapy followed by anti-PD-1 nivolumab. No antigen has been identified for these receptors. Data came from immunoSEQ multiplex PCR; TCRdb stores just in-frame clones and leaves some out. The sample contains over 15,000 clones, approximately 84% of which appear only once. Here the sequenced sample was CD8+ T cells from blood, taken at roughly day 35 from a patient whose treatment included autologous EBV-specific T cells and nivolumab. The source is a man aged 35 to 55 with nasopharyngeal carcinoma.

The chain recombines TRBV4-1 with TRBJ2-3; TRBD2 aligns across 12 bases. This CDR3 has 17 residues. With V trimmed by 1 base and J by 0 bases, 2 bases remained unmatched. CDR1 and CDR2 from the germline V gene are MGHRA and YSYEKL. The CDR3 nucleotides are TGCGCCAGCAGCCAAGGTCTAGCGGGGGGGAGCACAGATACGCAGTATTTT. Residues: CASSQGLAGGSTDTQYF.

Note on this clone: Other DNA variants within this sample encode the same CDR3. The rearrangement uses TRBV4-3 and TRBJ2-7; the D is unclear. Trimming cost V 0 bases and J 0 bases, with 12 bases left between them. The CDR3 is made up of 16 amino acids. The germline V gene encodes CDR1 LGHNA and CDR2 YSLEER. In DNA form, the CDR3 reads TGCGCCAGCAGCCAAGATCCAGAGTCCACCTCCTACGAGCAGTACTTC. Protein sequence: CASSQDPESTSYEQYF.

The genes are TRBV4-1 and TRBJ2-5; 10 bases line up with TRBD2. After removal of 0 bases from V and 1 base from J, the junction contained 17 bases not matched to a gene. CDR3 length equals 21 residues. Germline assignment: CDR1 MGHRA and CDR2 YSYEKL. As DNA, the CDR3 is TGCGCCAGCAGCCAAGACCACAGTGGGAGGGGGCTAGCGGGGGCCCAAGAGACCCAGTACTTC. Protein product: CASSQDHSGRGLAGAQETQYF.

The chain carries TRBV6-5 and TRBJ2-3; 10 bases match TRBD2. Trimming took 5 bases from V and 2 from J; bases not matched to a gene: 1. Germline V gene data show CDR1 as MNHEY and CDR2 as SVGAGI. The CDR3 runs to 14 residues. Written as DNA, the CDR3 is TGTGCCAGCAGTCTAGCGGGGGTCACAGATACGCAGTATTTT. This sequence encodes CASSLAGVTDTQYF.

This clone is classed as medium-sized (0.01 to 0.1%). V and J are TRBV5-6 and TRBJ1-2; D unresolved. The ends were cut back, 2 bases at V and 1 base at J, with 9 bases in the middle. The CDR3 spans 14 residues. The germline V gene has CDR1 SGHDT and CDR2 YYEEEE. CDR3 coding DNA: TGTGCCAGCAGCTTTCGTGGTAGTAACTATGGCTACACCTTC. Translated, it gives CASSFRGSNYGYTF.

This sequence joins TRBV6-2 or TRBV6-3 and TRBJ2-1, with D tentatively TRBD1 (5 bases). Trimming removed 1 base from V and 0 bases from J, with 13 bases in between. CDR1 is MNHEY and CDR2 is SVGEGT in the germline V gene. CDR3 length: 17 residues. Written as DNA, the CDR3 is TGTGCCAGCAGTTACTTGTATGCAGGGTACTCCTACAATGAGCAGTTCTTC. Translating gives CASSYLYAGYSYNEQFF.

The CDR3 spells CASSPRTGSIHTQYF. The CDR3 DNA reads TGTGCCAGCAGCCCTCGGACAGGGTCGATACATACGCAGTATTTT. The chain joins TRBV9 to TRBJ2-3; 8 positions match TRBD1. CDR3 length: 15 residues. The junction had 11 bases not matched to a gene; V was cut back by 4 bases and J by 7 bases. Germline values: CDR1 SGDLS, CDR2 YYNGEE.

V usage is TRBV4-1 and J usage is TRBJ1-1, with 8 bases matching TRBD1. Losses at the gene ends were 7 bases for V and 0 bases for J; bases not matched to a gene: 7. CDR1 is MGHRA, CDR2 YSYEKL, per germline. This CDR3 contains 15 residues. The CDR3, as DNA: TGCGCCAGCACCTCGACAGGGGAATTGAACACTGAAGCTTTCTTT. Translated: CASTSTGELNTEAFF.

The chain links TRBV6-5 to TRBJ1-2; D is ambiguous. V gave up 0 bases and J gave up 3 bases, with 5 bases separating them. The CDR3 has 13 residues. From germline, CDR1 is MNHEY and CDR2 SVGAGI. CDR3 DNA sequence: TGTGCCAGCAGTTACTCCGGGGACTATGGCTACACCTTC. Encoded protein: CASSYSGDYGYTF.

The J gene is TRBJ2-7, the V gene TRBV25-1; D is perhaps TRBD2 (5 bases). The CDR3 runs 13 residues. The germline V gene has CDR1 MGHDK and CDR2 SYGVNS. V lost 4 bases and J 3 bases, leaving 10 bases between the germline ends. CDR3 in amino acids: CASSAGESYEQYF. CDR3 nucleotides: TGTGCCAGCAGTGCCGGGGAGAGCTACGAGCAGTACTTC.

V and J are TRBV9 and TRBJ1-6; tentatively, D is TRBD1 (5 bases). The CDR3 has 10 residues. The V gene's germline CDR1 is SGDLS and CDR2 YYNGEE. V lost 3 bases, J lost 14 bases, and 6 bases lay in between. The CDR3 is CASSGGTLHF. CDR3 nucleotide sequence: TGTGCCAGCAGCGGGGGGACCCTCCACTTT. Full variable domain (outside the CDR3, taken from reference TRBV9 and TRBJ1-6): DSGVTQTPKHLITATGQRVTLRCSPRSGDLSVYWYQQSLDQGLQFLIQYYNGEERAKGNILERFSAQQFPDLHSELNLSSLELGDSALYFCASSGGTLHFGNGTRLTVT.

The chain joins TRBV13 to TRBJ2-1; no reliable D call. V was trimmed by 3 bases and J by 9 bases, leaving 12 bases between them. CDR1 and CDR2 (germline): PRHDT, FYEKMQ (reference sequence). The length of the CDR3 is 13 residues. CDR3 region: CASSLLEMGEQFF. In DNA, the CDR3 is TGTGCCAGCAGCTTGCTTGAGATGGGTGAGCAGTTCTTC.

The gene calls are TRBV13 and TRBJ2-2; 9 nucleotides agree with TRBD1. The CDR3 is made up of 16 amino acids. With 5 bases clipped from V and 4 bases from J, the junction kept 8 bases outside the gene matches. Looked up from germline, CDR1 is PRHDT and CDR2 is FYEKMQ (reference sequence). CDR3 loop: CASSPDRGSGTGELFF. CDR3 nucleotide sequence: TGTGCCAGCAGCCCGGACAGGGGATCAGGCACCGGGGAGCTGTTTTTT.

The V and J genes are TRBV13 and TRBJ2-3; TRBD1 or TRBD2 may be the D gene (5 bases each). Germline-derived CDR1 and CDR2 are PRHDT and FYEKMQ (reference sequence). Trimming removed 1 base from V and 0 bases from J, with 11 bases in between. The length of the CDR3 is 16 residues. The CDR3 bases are TGTGCCAGCAGCTTAGAGAGGGGAACTAGCACAGATACGCAGTATTTT. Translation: CASSLERGTSTDTQYF.

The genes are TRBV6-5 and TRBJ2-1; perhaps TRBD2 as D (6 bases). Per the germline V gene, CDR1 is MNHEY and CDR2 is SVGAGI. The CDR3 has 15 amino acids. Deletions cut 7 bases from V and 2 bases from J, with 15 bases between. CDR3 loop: CASTDDGTPYNEQFF. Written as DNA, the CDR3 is TGTGCCAGCACCGACGACGGGACTCCCTACAATGAGCAGTTCTTC.

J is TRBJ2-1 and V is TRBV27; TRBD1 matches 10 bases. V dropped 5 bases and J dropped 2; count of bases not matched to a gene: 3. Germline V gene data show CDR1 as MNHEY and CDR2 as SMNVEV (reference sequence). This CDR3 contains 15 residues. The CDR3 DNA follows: TGTGCCAGCAGTCACGGACAGGGGGCCTACAATGAGCAGTTCTTC. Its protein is CASSHGQGAYNEQFF.

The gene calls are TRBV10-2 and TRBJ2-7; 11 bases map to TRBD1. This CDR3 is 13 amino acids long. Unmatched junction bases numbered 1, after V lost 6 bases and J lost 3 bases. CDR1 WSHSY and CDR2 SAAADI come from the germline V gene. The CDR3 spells CASRGQGGYEQYF. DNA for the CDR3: TGCGCCAGCAGGGGACAGGGGGGCTACGAGCAGTACTTC.

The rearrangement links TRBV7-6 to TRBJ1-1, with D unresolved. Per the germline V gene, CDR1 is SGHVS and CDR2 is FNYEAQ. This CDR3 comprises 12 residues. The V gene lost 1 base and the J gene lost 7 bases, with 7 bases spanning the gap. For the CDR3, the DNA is TGTGCCAGCAGCTTAGTGCCGCGTGAAGCTTTCTTT. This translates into CASSLVPREAFF.

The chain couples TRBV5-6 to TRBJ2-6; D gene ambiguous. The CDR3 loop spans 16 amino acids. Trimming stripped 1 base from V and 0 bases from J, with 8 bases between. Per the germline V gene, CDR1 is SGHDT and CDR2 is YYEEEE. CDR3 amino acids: CASSLLAFSGANVLTF. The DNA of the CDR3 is TGTGCCAGCAGCTTGTTAGCTTTCTCTGGGGCCAACGTCCTGACTTTC.

The DNA for the CDR3 is TGTGCCAGCAGTGATTCAGGGTTGGGCTACACCTTC. Encoded protein: CASSDSGLGYTF. The V and J genes are TRBV6-4 and TRBJ1-2, with D maybe TRBD1 (5 bases). The germline V gene has CDR1 MRHNA and CDR2 SNTAGT. The CDR3 contains 12 residues. The V end was cut by 3 bases, the J end by 8 bases, with 10 bases between.

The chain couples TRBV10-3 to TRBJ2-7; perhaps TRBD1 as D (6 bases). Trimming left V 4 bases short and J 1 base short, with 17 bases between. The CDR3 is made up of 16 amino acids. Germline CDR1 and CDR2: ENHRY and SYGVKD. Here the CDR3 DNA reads TGTGCCATCAGTGGGAGTCTTACAGGGTCTTCCTACGAGCAGTACTTC. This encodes CAISGSLTGSSYEQYF.

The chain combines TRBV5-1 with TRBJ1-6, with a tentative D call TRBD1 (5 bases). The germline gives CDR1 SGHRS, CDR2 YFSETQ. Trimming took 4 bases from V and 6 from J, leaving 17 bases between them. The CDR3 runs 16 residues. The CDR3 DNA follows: TGCGCCAGCAGCACCGGCAGGGCGAATCCTAATTCACCCCTCCACTTT. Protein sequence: CASSTGRANPNSPLHF.

CDR3 nucleotide sequence: TGTGCCAGCAGCCCCGTTCGGGGGGGCTCCTACAATGAGCAGTTCTTC. It yields the protein CASSPVRGGSYNEQFF. The rearrangement links TRBV9 to TRBJ2-1, with TRBD2 identical over 8 bases. V was clipped by 4 bases and J by 0 bases; unmatched bases: 6. Per germline, CDR1 SGDLS and CDR2 YYNGEE. CDR3 length: 16 amino acids.